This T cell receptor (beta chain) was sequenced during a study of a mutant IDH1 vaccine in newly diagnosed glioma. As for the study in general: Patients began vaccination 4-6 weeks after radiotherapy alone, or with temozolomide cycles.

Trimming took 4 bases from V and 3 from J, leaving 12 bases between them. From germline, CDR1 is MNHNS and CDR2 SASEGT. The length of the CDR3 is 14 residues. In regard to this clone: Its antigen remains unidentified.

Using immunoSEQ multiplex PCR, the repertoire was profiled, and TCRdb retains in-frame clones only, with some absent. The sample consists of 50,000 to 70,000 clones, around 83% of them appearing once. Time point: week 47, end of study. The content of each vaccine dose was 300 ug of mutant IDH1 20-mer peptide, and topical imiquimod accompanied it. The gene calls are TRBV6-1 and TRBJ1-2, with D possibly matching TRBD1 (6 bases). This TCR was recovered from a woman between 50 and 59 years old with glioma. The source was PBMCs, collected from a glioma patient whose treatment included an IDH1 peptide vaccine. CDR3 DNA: TGTGCCAGCAGTGTAGGAGGGGGTGACTATGGCTACACCTTC. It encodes CASSVGGGDYGYTF.